What follows are 31 T cell receptor beta chains derived from one specimen sequenced in a study of cytomegalovirus exposure and HLA in healthy donors. 13 Jbeta primers and 60 Vbeta primers were used for the PCR. Only in-frame clones appear in the TCRdb table, and some are missing; sequencing was by immunoSEQ multiplex PCR. The table lists 150,000 to 200,000 clones, about 90% of them singletons, with more than 0.2% in the top ten. Sequenced material: PBMCs. The receptor source for this set is a girl under three years old in good health and CMV-seronegative.

The genes are TRBV19 and TRBJ2-1; the D gene is possibly TRBD2 (6 bases). In germline, CDR1 is LNHDA, CDR2 SQIVND (reference sequence). The CDR3 contains 14 residues. With 6 bases removed from V and 9 bases from J, the gap between germline ends came to 18 bases. CDR3 residues: CASRVAGSGGEQFF. Written as DNA, the CDR3 is TGTGCCAGTAGGGTCGCGGGGTCGGGTGGTGAGCAGTTCTTC.

Only one count was recorded for this clone. The J gene is TRBJ1-6, the V gene TRBV7-8, with 11 bases aligning to TRBD1. The germline gives CDR1 SGHVS, CDR2 FQNEAQ. Germline trimming cut 4 bases from V and 9 bases from J; bases unmatched to any gene: 11. The CDR3 runs to 17 residues. The CDR3 nucleotides read TGTGCCAGCAGCTCCAGTAGCTGGGGACAGGGGGGTTCACCCCTCCACTTT. It translates to CASSSSSWGQGGSPLHF.

The chain couples TRBV27 to TRBJ2-3; D call uncertain. Germline-derived CDR1 and CDR2 are MNHEY and SMNVEV (reference sequence). The CDR3 length is 11 residues. The ends were cut back, 3 bases at V and 7 bases at J, with 5 bases in the middle. CDR3 region: CASSLGNTQYF. CDR3 bases: TGTGCCAGCAGTTTGGGCAATACGCAGTATTTT.

The chain recombines TRBV5-1 with TRBJ1-1, with 9 bases identical to TRBD1. V lost 3 bases to trimming and J lost 2 bases; unmatched junction nucleotides: 5. This CDR3 is 15 amino acids long. From germline, CDR1 is SGHRS and CDR2 YFSETQ. The CDR3 here is CASSWTGASNTEAFF. DNA of the CDR3: TGCGCCAGCAGCTGGACAGGGGCATCAAACACTGAAGCTTTCTTT.

The chain recombines TRBV7-9 with TRBJ1-1; 7 bases agree with TRBD1. The CDR3 contains 15 residues. In germline, CDR1 is SEHNR, CDR2 FQNEAQ (reference sequence). J gave up 1 base and V 5 bases, and 7 bases lay outside the gene matches. In DNA, the CDR3 is TGTGCCAGCAGCCCCTCGACAGGGAGGAACACTGAAGCTTTCTTT. It is translated as CASSPSTGRNTEAFF. Looking up the rest from reference TRBV7-9 and TRBJ1-1 gives the full variable domain: DTGVSQNPRHKITKRGQNVTFRCDPISEHNRLYWYRQTLGQGPEFLTYFQNEAQLEKSRLLSDRFSAERPKGSFSTLEIQRTEQGDSAMYLCASSPSTGRNTEAFFGQGTRLTVV.

The rearrangement links TRBV13 to TRBJ2-1; 11 nucleotides line up with TRBD1. The CDR3 length is 15 residues. Trimming cost V 4 bases and J 5 bases; bases outside gene matches: 4. CDR1 and CDR2 (germline): PRHDT, FYEKMQ (reference sequence). The CDR3 reads CASSSGTGGHNEQFF. CDR3 DNA: TGTGCCAGCAGCTCCGGGACAGGGGGACACAATGAGCAGTTCTTC. Filled out from reference TRBV13 and TRBJ2-1, the complete variable domain reads AAGVIQSPRHLIKEKRETATLKCYPIPRHDTVYWYQQGPGQDPQFLISFYEKMQSDKGSIPDRFSAQQFSDYHSELNMSSLELGDSALYFCASSSGTGGHNEQFFGPGTRLTVL.

The CDR3 DNA reads as TGTGCCAGCAGCGGGGGAGGGGAGCAGTACTTC. Amino acid sequence: CASSGGGEQYF. This chain uses TRBV9 with TRBJ2-7; 7 bases align to TRBD2. Losses at the gene ends were 3 bases for V and 7 bases for J; bases not matched to a gene: 1. Germline CDR1 SGDLS, CDR2 YYNGEE. The CDR3 consists of 11 residues.

The V and J genes are TRBV28 and TRBJ1-4, with 7 bases fitting TRBD1. The CDR3 spans 15 residues. Germline V gives CDR1 MDHEN, CDR2 SYDVKM. With V trimmed by 5 bases and J by 5 bases, 8 bases remained unmatched. The CDR3 reads CASSMGDSPNEKLFF. The DNA for the CDR3 is TGTGCCAGCAGTATGGGGGACAGTCCAAATGAAAAACTGTTTTTT. The whole variable domain, filled in from reference TRBV28 and TRBJ1-4, reads DVKVTQSSRYLVKRTGEKVFLECVQDMDHENMFWYRQDPGLGLRLIYFSYDVKMKEKGDIPEGYSVSREKKERFSLILESASTNQTSMYLCASSMGDSPNEKLFFGSGTQLSVL.

The chain recombines TRBV5-5 with TRBJ2-5, with 11 bases aligning to TRBD2. Per the germline V gene, CDR1 is SGHKS and CDR2 is YYEKEE (reference sequence). J was trimmed by 4 bases and V by 4 bases; bases with no gene match: 9. This CDR3 has 16 residues. The CDR3 spells CASSPFSGGARETQYF. The CDR3, as DNA: TGTGCCAGCAGCCCCTTTAGCGGGGGGGCCCGAGAGACCCAGTACTTC.

The chain has TRBV19 and TRBJ1-2, with 7 positions matching TRBD1. There are 13 residues in the CDR3. Germline CDR1 reads LNHDA; CDR2 reads SQIVND (reference sequence). Unmatched junction bases numbered 7, after V lost 5 bases and J lost 7 bases. CDR3: CASSADRAAGYTF. The DNA of the CDR3 is TGTGCCAGTAGTGCTGACAGGGCCGCTGGCTACACCTTC.

The J gene is TRBJ2-7, the V gene TRBV2, with TRBD1 identical over 8 bases. The CDR3 covers 16 residues. In germline, CDR1 is SNHLY, CDR2 FYNNEI. The V segment lost 2 bases and the J segment 4 bases; nucleotides outside the gene matches: 10. CDR3 coding DNA: TGTGCCAGCAGTGAACCGACAGGGGCAGGGGGGTACGAGCAGTACTTC. Encoded protein: CASSEPTGAGGYEQYF.

J is TRBJ2-5 and V is TRBV6-1; the D gene is possibly TRBD1 (6 bases). This CDR3 contains 13 residues. V was pared by 4 bases and J by 2 bases, with 8 bases between. Germline V CDR1 and CDR2: MNHNS, SASEGT. The CDR3 reads CASSADSQETQYF. The CDR3 bases are TGTGCCAGCAGTGCGGACAGTCAAGAGACCCAGTACTTC.

CDR3 nucleotides: TGTGCCAGCAGCTTGGCTGGGGCGCAGTACAATGAGCAGTTCTTC. Its protein product is CASSLAGAQYNEQFF. The genes are TRBV5-5 and TRBJ2-1, with TRBD1 as a possible D gene (5 bases). This CDR3 comprises 15 residues. Germline V lookup: CDR1 SGHKS, CDR2 YYEKEE (reference sequence). V was pared by 0 bases and J by 4 bases, with 11 bases between.

The chain recombines TRBV6-5 with TRBJ1-5; 8 positions match TRBD1. Germline V lookup: CDR1 MNHEY, CDR2 SVGAGI. The CDR3 has 14 residues. The J segment lost 7 bases and the V segment lost 5 bases, leaving 7 bases of the junction unmatched. CDR3 sequence: CASSPDRGRQPQHF. Here the CDR3 DNA reads TGTGCCAGCAGTCCCGACAGGGGAAGACAGCCCCAGCATTTT.

This sequence joins TRBV5-6 and TRBJ1-4; D is undetermined. The V end was cut by 4 bases, the J end by 8 bases, with 21 bases between. The CDR3 is 16 residues long. Per the germline V gene, CDR1 is SGHDT and CDR2 is YYEEEE. The CDR3 DNA sequence: TGTGCCAGCAGCCCGGGAGGAGCTGGGAGGGAAGAAAAACTGTTTTTT. Translated, it gives CASSPGGAGREEKLFF.

The chain links TRBV5-1 to TRBJ2-2; D is unresolved. The CDR3 has 16 residues. The germline gives CDR1 SGHRS, CDR2 YFSETQ. The V end lost 0 bases, the J end lost 0 bases, and 9 bases lay between the germline ends. The CDR3, as DNA: TGCGCCAGCAGCTTGGACTACTTGGCGAACACCGGGGAGCTGTTTTTT. This gives the protein CASSLDYLANTGELFF.

This rearrangement joins TRBV15 to TRBJ1-3, with 7 bases lining up with TRBD1. The J segment lost 4 bases and the V segment lost 7 bases, leaving 13 bases of the junction unmatched. Germline CDR1 LNHNV, CDR2 YYDKDF (reference sequence). The CDR3 runs 16 residues. CDR3 coding DNA: TGTGCCACCACCGCGAGTCCCGGGACAGCAGGAAACACCATATATTTT. Its translation is CATTASPGTAGNTIYF.

The chain combines TRBV30 with TRBJ1-1, with 7 nucleotides matching TRBD1. With 3 bases clipped from V and 1 base from J, the junction kept 11 bases outside the gene matches. This CDR3 region has 16 residues. Germline V gene lookup returns CDR1 GTSNPN and CDR2 SVGIG (reference sequence). The DNA of the CDR3 is TGTGCCTGGAGGTTGACAGGGAGTCCCCAGAACACTGAAGCTTTCTTT. It encodes CAWRLTGSPQNTEAFF.

This sequence joins TRBV18 and TRBJ2-5; TRBD2 aligns across 11 bases. The V and J ends lost 2 bases and 3 bases, in that order; junction bases with no gene match: 2. CDR1 and CDR2 from the germline V gene are KGHSH and LQKENI. The CDR3 is 15 amino acids. In DNA form, the CDR3 reads TGTGCCAGCTCACCAGGGACTAGCGGAGAAGAGACCCAGTACTTC. Residues: CASSPGTSGEETQYF.

As to this clone: Other DNA sequences in this specimen translate into the identical CDR3. The gene calls are TRBV29-1 and TRBJ1-2; no definite D call. The V end was cut by 4 bases, the J end by 9 bases, with 12 bases between. Germline V gene data show CDR1 as SQVTM and CDR2 as ANQGSEA. This CDR3 contains 11 residues. The CDR3 spells CSVGSGGRYTF. As DNA, the CDR3 is TGCAGCGTTGGATCAGGAGGCCGCTACACCTTC.

The V call is TRBV6-1, the J call TRBJ2-3; D gene uncertain. The germline V and J ends were trimmed by 4 bases and 2 bases, with 10 bases remaining between them. This CDR3 region has 14 residues. Germline CDR1 and CDR2: MNHNS and SASEGT. The CDR3 protein is CASSVGGATDTQYF. CDR3 sequence (DNA): TGTGCCAGCAGTGTTGGCGGTGCCACAGATACGCAGTATTTT.

The J gene is TRBJ2-5, the V gene TRBV11-2, with a weak D call TRBD1 (6 bases). TRBJ2-7 matches the DNA end more closely, so the J call is doubtful. In germline, CDR1 is SGHAT, CDR2 FQNNGV. The CDR3 sequence is 15 residues long. The CDR3 bases are TGTGCCAGCAGCTTAACAAGGACAGTATCCTACGAGCAGTACTTC. This encodes CASSLTRTVSYEQYF.

The count of this clone is one. The V call is TRBV7-3, the J call TRBJ2-2; D is perhaps TRBD2 (5 bases). V shed 3 bases and J shed 3 bases, with 5 bases lying between them. This CDR3 has 13 residues. The germline V gene has CDR1 SGHTA and CDR2 FQGTGA. Here the CDR3 DNA reads TGTGCCAGCAGCTTGCGGGACACCGGGGAGCTGTTTTTT. Residues: CASSLRDTGELFF.

The chain combines TRBV7-3 with TRBJ2-7; TRBD1 matches at 9 bases. The trim removed 1 base at V and 1 base at J, leaving 8 bases unmatched. The germline gives CDR1 SGHTA, CDR2 FQGTGA. The CDR3 runs 17 residues. CDR3 residues: CASSLISRTGESYEQYF. The CDR3 DNA reads TGTGCCAGCAGCTTAATATCTCGGACAGGGGAGTCCTACGAGCAGTACTTC.

The J gene is TRBJ2-7, the V gene TRBV4-1; 8 bases are shared with TRBD1. The length of the CDR3 is 17 residues. Germline lookup yields CDR1 MGHRA and CDR2 YSYEKL. The V segment lost 3 bases and the J segment 7 bases; nucleotides outside the gene matches: 17. The DNA of the CDR3 is TGCGCCAGCAGCCACCCCCCATCGGGCACAGGGGACAGGGAGCAGTACTTC. It is translated as CASSHPPSGTGDREQYF.

The chain is built from TRBV7-6 and TRBJ2-7; TRBD2 is a possible D gene (5 bases). CDR1 SGHVS and CDR2 FNYEAQ come from the germline V gene. The CDR3 is made up of 15 amino acids. V was pared by 2 bases and J by 3 bases, with 14 bases between. CDR3 coding DNA: TGTGCCAGCAGCTTATCGGGCCGGAGGTTCTACGAGCAGTACTTC. Its protein is CASSLSGRRFYEQYF.

The chain links TRBV9 to TRBJ1-3; TRBD1 aligns across 7 bases. This CDR3 contains 15 residues. V lost 0 bases and J lost 0; bases outside the gene matches: 0. CDR1 and CDR2 from the germline V gene are SGDLS and YYNGEE. The CDR3 sequence is CASSVGTGSGNTIYF. CDR3 nucleotides: TGTGCCAGCAGCGTAGGGACAGGCTCTGGAAACACCATATATTTT.

The chain employs TRBV5-1 and TRBJ2-7, with a possible D match to TRBD2 (6 bases). This CDR3 spans 14 amino acids. Trimming left V 4 bases short and J 6 bases short, with 17 bases between. CDR1 is SGHRS, CDR2 YFSETQ, per germline. In DNA form, the CDR3 reads TGCGCCAGCAGCGATGGACTATCCCGCCGCGAGCAGTACTTC. This codes for CASSDGLSRREQYF. The full variable domain, with the rest looked up from reference TRBV5-1 and TRBJ2-7, is KAGVTQTPRYLIKTRGQQVTLSCSPISGHRSVSWYQQTPGQGLQFLFEYFSETQRNKGNFPGRFSGRQFSNSRSEMNVSTLELGDSALYLCASSDGLSRREQYFGPGTRLTVT.

This clone has only a few counts. The chain joins TRBV7-8 to TRBJ2-7; TRBD2 agrees at 12 bases. After removal of 0 bases from V and 2 bases from J, the junction contained 2 bases not matched to a gene. Germline V lookup: CDR1 SGHVS, CDR2 FQNEAQ. This CDR3 has 16 residues. CDR3 residues: CASSLALAGGPYEQYF. The CDR3 DNA sequence: TGTGCCAGCAGCTTAGCCCTAGCGGGAGGGCCCTACGAGCAGTACTTC.

V and J are TRBV30 and TRBJ2-1; perhaps TRBD1 as D (6 bases). The CDR3 is 14 amino acids. The V gene's germline CDR1 is GTSNPN and CDR2 SVGIG (reference sequence). The V and J ends lost 4 bases and 9 bases respectively, with 19 bases between them. For the CDR3, the DNA is TGTGCCTGGATGAGCCCCAGGGGTTCGGGTGAGCAGTTCTTC. Its translation is CAWMSPRGSGEQFF.

This chain connects TRBV30 to TRBJ1-1, with D possibly TRBD1 on 6 matching bases. V lost 4 bases to trimming and J lost 4 bases, with 13 bases between them. The CDR3 has 13 residues. Germline assignment: CDR1 GTSNPN and CDR2 SVGIG (reference sequence). For the CDR3, the DNA is TGTGCCTGGATTAGGGGGTGGGGCACTGAAGCTTTCTTT. Its protein product is CAWIRGWGTEAFF.